One T cell receptor (beta chain) is described in this entry. No antigen is known for it. Nothing much larger sits one base from this clone, and base qualities are not available. CDR1 and CDR2 are drawn from the germline V gene: KGHSH, LQKENI. Reading from cysteine to phenylalanine, the CDR3 counts 18 amino acids. This entry keeps only the CDR3 DNA: 54 bases, framed from base 1. Clipping removes 2 bases from V and 3 bases from J, with 11 as the unmatched junction base count. This entry belongs to a study of control samples from healthy donors and cancer patients (dated by TCRdb to the early 2020s). The library was made by the immunoSEQ multiplex PCR assay. TCRdb provides this immuneACCESS table in a form limited to in-frame rearrangements. Some clones are lacking; in checked studies, under half of them reflect an unresolved V gene, and why the rest are absent is not known. Recorded for this sample are 120,000 or so clones; approximately 90% of them occurred a single time. Jointly, the top ten make up 7.8% of the sample.

The chain employs TRBV18 and TRBJ2-2, and TRBD2 matches 8 of the central bases. Sequencing was done on a sample of blood. The sequence came from a woman younger than 35 in good health. The bases are TGTGCCAGCTCACCAGTTGGAATGGCGGGGGGTCACACCGGGGAGCTGTTTTTT. This gives the protein CASSPVGMAGGHTGELFF. With the portions outside the CDR3 filled from the reference TRBV18 and TRBJ2-2 genes, the complete variable region becomes NAGVMQNPRHLVRRRGQEARLRCSPMKGHSHVYWYRQLPEEGLKFMVYLQKENIIDESGMPKERFSAEFPKEGPSILRIQQVVRGDSAAYFCASSPVGMAGGHTGELFFGEGSRLTVL.